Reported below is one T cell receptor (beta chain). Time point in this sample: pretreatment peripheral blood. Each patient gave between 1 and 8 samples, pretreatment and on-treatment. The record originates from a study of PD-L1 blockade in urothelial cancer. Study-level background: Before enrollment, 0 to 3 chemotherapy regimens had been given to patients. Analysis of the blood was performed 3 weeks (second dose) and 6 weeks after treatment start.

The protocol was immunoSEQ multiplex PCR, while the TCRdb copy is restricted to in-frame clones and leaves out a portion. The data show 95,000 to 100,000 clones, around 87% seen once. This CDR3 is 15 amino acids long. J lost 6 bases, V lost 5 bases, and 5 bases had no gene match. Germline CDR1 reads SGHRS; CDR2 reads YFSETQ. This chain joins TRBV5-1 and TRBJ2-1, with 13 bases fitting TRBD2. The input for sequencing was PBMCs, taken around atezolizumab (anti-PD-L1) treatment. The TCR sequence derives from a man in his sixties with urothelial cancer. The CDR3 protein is CASRDGTSGTNEQFF. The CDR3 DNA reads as TGCGCCAGCAGGGACGGGACTAGCGGGACCAATGAGCAGTTCTTC. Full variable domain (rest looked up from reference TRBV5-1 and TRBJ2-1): KAGVTQTPRYLIKTRGQQVTLSCSPISGHRSVSWYQQTPGQGLQFLFEYFSETQRNKGNFPGRFSGRQFSNSRSEMNVSTLELGDSALYLCASRDGTSGTNEQFFGPGTRLTVL.